The clone carrying this TCR beta chain is a singleton in its sample. No antigen is known for it. Other DNA variants within this sample encode the same CDR3. These data come from a study of Ad26.COV2.S vaccination and SARS-CoV-2 variants. Study observations and caveats: Placebo recipients and vaccine recipients were similar in non-spike TCR breadth. From the TCR breadth and depth analyses, total T cell responses may have been underestimated. Vaccinated individuals (as opposed to placebo recipients) had higher spike-specific TCR breadth. Breadth, reportedly substantial, characterized the spike-specific CD8+ and CD4+ T cell responses after vaccination.

Clones were read by immunoSEQ multiplex PCR, and TCRdb kept only the in-frame ones, dropping some. The profile covers about 350,000 clones, with under 95% appearing a single time and about 3.9% taken by the ten largest. Specimen: peripheral blood, collected after recovery from COVID-19. This clonotype originated in a human donor who had recovered from COVID-19.

CDR3 nucleotide sequence: TGTGCCAGTAGTATAACAGGGGTAGGGACTGAAGCTTTCTTT. This encodes CASSITGVGTEAFF. J is TRBJ1-1 and V is TRBV19; 7 bases match TRBD1. CDR1 and CDR2 (germline): LNHDA, SQIVND (reference sequence). J was trimmed by 5 bases and V by 2 bases; bases with no gene match: 5. The CDR3 runs to 14 residues.